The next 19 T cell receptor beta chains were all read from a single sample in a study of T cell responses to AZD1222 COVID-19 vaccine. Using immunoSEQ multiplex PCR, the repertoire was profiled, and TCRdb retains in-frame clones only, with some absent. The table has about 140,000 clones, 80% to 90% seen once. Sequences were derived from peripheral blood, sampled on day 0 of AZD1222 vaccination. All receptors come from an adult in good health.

CDR3 nucleotides: TGTGCCAGCAGCTTGAACCTCCCGCAGACTGAAGCTTTCTTT. Translating it yields CASSLNLPQTEAFF. The chain joins TRBV7-9 to TRBJ1-1; unclear D gene. V lost 3 bases to trimming and J lost 5 bases, with 13 bases between them. The CDR3 has 14 residues. CDR1 and CDR2 (germline): SEHNR, FQNEAQ (reference sequence).

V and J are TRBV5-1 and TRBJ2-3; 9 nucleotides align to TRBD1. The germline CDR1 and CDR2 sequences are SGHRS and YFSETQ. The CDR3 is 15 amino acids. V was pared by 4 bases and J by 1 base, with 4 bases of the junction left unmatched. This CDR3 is CASSTRTGGTDTQYF. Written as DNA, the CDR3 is TGCGCCAGCAGCACAAGGACAGGGGGCACAGATACGCAGTATTTT. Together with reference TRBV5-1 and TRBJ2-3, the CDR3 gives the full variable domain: KAGVTQTPRYLIKTRGQQVTLSCSPISGHRSVSWYQQTPGQGLQFLFEYFSETQRNKGNFPGRFSGRQFSNSRSEMNVSTLELGDSALYLCASSTRTGGTDTQYFGPGTRLTVL.

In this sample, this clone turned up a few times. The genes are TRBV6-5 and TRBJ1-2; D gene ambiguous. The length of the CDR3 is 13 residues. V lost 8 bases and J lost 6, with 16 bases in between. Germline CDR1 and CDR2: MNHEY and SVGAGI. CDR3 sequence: CASGPFQANGYTF. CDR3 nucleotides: TGTGCCAGCGGCCCGTTTCAGGCAAATGGCTACACCTTC.

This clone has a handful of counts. Here the CDR3 DNA reads TGTGCCAGCAGCCAACTCTCCGGGGTAGAGACTGAAGCTTTCTTT. Residues: CASSQLSGVETEAFF. The gene calls are TRBV4-2 and TRBJ1-1; D unclear. The germline V and J ends were trimmed by 2 bases and 5 bases, with 15 bases remaining between them. Germline V CDR1 and CDR2: LGHNA, YNFKEQ. The CDR3 length is 15 residues.

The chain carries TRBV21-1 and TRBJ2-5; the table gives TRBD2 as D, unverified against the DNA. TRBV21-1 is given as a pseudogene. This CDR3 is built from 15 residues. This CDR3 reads CASSTGGPVQETQYF. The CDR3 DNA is TGTGCCAGCAGCACCGGCGGGCCAGTCCAAGAGACCCAGTACTTC.

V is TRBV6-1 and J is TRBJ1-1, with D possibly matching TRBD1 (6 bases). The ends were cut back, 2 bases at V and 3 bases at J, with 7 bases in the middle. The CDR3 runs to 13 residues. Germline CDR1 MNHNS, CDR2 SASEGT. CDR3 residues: CASSERGDTEAFF. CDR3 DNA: TGTGCCAGCAGTGAAAGGGGGGACACTGAAGCTTTCTTT.

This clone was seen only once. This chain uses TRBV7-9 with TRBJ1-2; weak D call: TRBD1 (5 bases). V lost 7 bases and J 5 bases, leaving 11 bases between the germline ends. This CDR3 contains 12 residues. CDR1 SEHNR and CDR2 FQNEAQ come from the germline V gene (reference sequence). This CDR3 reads CASTTPGYGYTF. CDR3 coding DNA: TGTGCCAGCACCACCCCAGGGTATGGCTACACCTTC.

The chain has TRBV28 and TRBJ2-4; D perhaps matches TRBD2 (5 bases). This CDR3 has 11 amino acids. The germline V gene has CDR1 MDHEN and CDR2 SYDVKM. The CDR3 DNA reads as TGTCCCCCCCCGGGGTCTGACATTCAGTACTTC. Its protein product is CPPPGSDIQYF.

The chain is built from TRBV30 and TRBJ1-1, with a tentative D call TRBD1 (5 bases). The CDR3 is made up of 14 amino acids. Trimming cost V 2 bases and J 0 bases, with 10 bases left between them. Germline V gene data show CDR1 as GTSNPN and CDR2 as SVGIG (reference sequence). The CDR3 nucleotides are TGTGCCTGGAGTAAAGGGGCTCTGAACACTGAAGCTTTCTTT. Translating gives CAWSKGALNTEAFF. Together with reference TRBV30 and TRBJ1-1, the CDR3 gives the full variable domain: SQTIHQWPATLVQPVGSPLSLECTVEGTSNPNLYWYRQAAGRGLQLLFYSVGIGQISSEVPQNLSASRPQDRQFILSSKKLLLSDSGFYLCAWSKGALNTEAFFGQGTRLTVV.

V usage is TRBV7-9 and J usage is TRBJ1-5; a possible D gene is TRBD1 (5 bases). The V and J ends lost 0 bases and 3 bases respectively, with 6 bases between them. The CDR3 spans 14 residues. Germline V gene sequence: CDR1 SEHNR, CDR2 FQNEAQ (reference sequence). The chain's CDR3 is CASSLAGANQPQHF. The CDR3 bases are TGTGCCAGCAGCTTAGCAGGGGCCAATCAGCCCCAGCATTTT.

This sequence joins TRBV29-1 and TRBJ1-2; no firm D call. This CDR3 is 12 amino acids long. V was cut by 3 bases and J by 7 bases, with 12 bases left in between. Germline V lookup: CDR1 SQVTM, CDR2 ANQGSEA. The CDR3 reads CSVDNIQGGYTF. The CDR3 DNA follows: TGCAGCGTTGATAATATTCAAGGTGGCTACACCTTC.

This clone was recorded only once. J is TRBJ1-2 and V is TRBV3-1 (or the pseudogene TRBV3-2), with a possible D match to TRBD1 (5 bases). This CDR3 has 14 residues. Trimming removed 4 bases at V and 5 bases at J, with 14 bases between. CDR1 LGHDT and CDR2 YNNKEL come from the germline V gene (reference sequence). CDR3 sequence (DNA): TGTGCCAGCAGCCGAGAGACAGAAAATTATGGCTACACCTTC. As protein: CASSRETENYGYTF.

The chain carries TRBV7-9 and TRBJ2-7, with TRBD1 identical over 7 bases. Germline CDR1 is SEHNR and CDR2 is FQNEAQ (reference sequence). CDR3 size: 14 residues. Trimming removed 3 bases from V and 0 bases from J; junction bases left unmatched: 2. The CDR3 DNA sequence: TGTGCCAGCAGCTTGGCAGGGGGCTCCTACGAGCAGTACTTC. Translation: CASSLAGGSYEQYF.

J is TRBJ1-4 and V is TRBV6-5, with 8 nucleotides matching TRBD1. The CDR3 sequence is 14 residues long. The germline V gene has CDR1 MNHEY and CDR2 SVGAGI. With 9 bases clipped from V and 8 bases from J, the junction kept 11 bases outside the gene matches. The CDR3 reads CASRPTGVAEKLFF. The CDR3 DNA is TGTGCCAGTCGCCCGACAGGGGTGGCGGAAAAACTGTTTTTT.

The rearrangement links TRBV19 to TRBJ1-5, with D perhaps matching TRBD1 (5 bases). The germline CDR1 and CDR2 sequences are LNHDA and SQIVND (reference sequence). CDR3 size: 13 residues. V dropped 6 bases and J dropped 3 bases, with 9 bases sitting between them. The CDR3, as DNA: TGTGCCAGTAGACGACAGAACAATCAGCCCCAGCATTTT. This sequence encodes CASRRQNNQPQHF.

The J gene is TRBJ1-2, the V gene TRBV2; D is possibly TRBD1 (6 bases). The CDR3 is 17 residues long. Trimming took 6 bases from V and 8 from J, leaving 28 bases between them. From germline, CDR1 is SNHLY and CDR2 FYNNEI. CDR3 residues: CASRVTGTRLVAVGYTF. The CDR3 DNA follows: TGTGCCAGCAGGGTAACCGGGACAAGACTCGTCGCTGTCGGCTACACCTTC.

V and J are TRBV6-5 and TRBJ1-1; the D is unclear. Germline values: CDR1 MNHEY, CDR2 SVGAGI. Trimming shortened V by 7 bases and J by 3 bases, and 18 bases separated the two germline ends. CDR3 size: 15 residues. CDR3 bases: TGTGCCAGCAAATACACGGAGGGAACGTACACTGAAGCTTTCTTT. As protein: CASKYTEGTYTEAFF.

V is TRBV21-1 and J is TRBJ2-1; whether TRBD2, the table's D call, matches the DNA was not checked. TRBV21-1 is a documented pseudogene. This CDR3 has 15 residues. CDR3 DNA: TGTGCCAGCAGGATACTAGCGGGGGCAAACAATGAGCAGTTCTTC. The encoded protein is CASRILAGANNEQFF.

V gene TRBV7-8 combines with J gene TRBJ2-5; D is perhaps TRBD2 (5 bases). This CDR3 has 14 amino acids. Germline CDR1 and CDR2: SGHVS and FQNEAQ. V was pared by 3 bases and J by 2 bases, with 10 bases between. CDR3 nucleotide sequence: TGTGCCAGCAGCTTTGAAGCGGATCAAGAGACCCAGTACTTC. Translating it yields CASSFEADQETQYF.